A single sample gave rise to the 15 T cell receptor beta chains below, sequenced in a study of OX40 agonist ivuxolimab in advanced cancers. Measured with immunoSEQ multiplex PCR; TCRdb has only the in-frame clones, and not every one. The sample holds about 73,000 clones, roughly 86% seen once. The sequencing used CD4+ or CD8+ T cells sorted from blood, collected in a trial of the OX40 agonist ivuxolimab. Source of these receptors: an adult with an advanced solid tumor such as melanoma, head and neck, liver or kidney cancer.

This rearrangement joins TRBV27 to TRBJ2-7; possibly TRBD1 or TRBD2 for D (6 bases each). V was pared by 1 base and J by 4 bases, with 14 bases between. This CDR3 is 15 amino acids long. Germline values: CDR1 MNHEY, CDR2 SMNVEV (reference sequence). As DNA, the CDR3 is TGTGCCAGCAGTTTATTAGCCGGGGGCGGTTACGAGCAGTACTTC. Translating gives CASSLLAGGGYEQYF.

The rearrangement links TRBV27 to TRBJ2-2; TRBD2 is a possible D gene (5 bases). The CDR3 extends over 14 amino acids. Looked up from germline, CDR1 is MNHEY and CDR2 is SMNVEV (reference sequence). V was trimmed by 10 bases and J by 2 bases, leaving 14 bases between them. CDR3 in amino acids: CATRREFNTGELFF. For the CDR3, the DNA is TGTGCCACCCGCCGGGAATTCAACACCGGGGAGCTGTTTTTT.

V usage is TRBV7-8 and J usage is TRBJ1-4; D perhaps matches TRBD1 (6 bases). V shed 5 bases and J shed 8 bases, with 15 bases lying between them. This CDR3 comprises 14 residues. Germline V gives CDR1 SGHVS, CDR2 FQNEAQ. CDR3 nucleotides: TGTGCCAGCAGCCAGGGGAGAGTAGGCGAAAAACTGTTTTTT. Protein product: CASSQGRVGEKLFF.

The gene calls are TRBV28 and TRBJ1-2, with D uncertain. From germline, CDR1 is MDHEN and CDR2 SYDVKM. The CDR3 is 11 amino acids. Between the trimmed V and J ends, which lost 5 bases and 8 bases, there was a span of 9 bases. The CDR3, as DNA: TGTGCCAGCAGTCGGGATAGGGGCTACACCTTC. It codes for CASSRDRGYTF.

V usage is TRBV5-6 and J usage is TRBJ2-7, with TRBD2 as a possible D gene (5 bases). The germline V and J ends were trimmed by 0 bases and 7 bases, with 11 bases remaining between them. The germline V gene encodes CDR1 SGHDT and CDR2 YYEEEE. The CDR3 has 13 amino acids. The CDR3 region has the DNA TGTGCCAGCAGCTTGGCCGGGATTTATGAGCAGTACTTC. This gives the protein CASSLAGIYEQYF.

The chain employs TRBV28 and TRBJ1-5; 9 bases align to TRBD1. V gave up 2 bases and J gave up 4 bases; unmatched junction bases: 3. Germline V gene data show CDR1 as MDHEN and CDR2 as SYDVKM. This CDR3 is built from 15 residues. This chain's CDR3 is CASSLPGQGNQPQHF. Written as DNA, the CDR3 is TGTGCCAGCAGTTTACCGGGACAGGGTAATCAGCCCCAGCATTTT. The variable domain in full, with the rest retrieved from reference TRBV28 and TRBJ1-5, is DVKVTQSSRYLVKRTGEKVFLECVQDMDHENMFWYRQDPGLGLRLIYFSYDVKMKEKGDIPEGYSVSREKKERFSLILESASTNQTSMYLCASSLPGQGNQPQHFGDGTRLSIL.

This chain uses TRBV10-3 with TRBJ1-4; weak D call: TRBD1 (5 bases). This CDR3 is 14 amino acids long. CDR1 is ENHRY and CDR2 is SYGVKD in the germline V gene. Between the trimmed V and J ends, which lost 3 bases and 7 bases, there was a span of 12 bases. Here the CDR3 reads CAISEWGGFEKLFF. Written as DNA, the CDR3 is TGTGCCATCAGTGAATGGGGGGGGTTTGAAAAACTGTTTTTT.

CDR3 region: CASTLDRGFHEQYF. The CDR3 DNA reads as TGTGCCAGCACCCTGGACAGAGGGTTCCACGAGCAGTACTTC. The chain couples TRBV7-2 to TRBJ2-7; possible D gene TRBD1, 6 bases. The germline CDR1 and CDR2 sequences are SGHTA and FQGNSA. This CDR3 region has 14 residues. Deletions cut 7 bases from V and 5 bases from J, with 18 bases between.

The chain is built from TRBV5-1 and TRBJ2-3; TRBD2 matches at 7 bases. The CDR3 consists of 17 residues. Germline CDR1 reads SGHRS; CDR2 reads YFSETQ. Trimming cost V 4 bases and J 0 bases; bases outside gene matches: 11. CDR3 residues: CASSPSLRGGSTDTQYF. CDR3 sequence (DNA): TGCGCCAGCAGCCCCTCACTACGCGGGGGAAGCACAGATACGCAGTATTTT.

The table lists this clone with a few counts. The chain is built from TRBV28 and TRBJ1-6; the D is unclear. The CDR3 spans 15 residues. Germline V CDR1 and CDR2: MDHEN, SYDVKM. V was shortened by 3 bases and J by 4 bases, with 10 bases between the two germline ends. This chain's CDR3 is CASSFRAFYNSPLHF. The CDR3 DNA follows: TGTGCCAGCAGTTTTCGGGCATTTTATAATTCACCCCTCCACTTT.

The chain has TRBV6-1 and TRBJ2-1; D possibly corresponds to TRBD2 (5 bases). From germline, CDR1 is MNHNS and CDR2 SASEGT. Trimming removed 0 bases at V and 8 bases at J, with 17 bases between. The CDR3 consists of 16 residues. The CDR3 DNA follows: TGTGCCAGCAGTGAAGCGCTTAGGAGGTTATGGTATGAGCAGTTCTTC. Translating gives CASSEALRRLWYEQFF.

The V and J genes are TRBV19 and TRBJ1-5, with 9 bases that match TRBD1. This CDR3 is 14 amino acids long. The germline V gene encodes CDR1 LNHDA and CDR2 SQIVND (reference sequence). The J segment lost 2 bases and the V segment lost 6 bases, leaving 2 bases of the junction unmatched. CDR3 coding DNA: TGTGCCAGTAGGGGACAGGGAGGCAATCAGCCCCAGCATTTT. Its protein is CASRGQGGNQPQHF.

The J gene is TRBJ1-4, the V gene TRBV4-1; D perhaps matches TRBD1 (6 bases). V lost 0 bases to trimming and J lost 8 bases, with 13 bases between them. The germline CDR1 and CDR2 sequences are MGHRA and YSYEKL. This CDR3 comprises 15 residues. This chain's CDR3 is CASSQDGGGQEKLFF. CDR3 in DNA: TGCGCCAGCAGCCAAGATGGGGGGGGCCAGGAAAAACTGTTTTTT.

V is TRBV27 and J is TRBJ2-5; a weak D match, TRBD1 (8 bases). The CDR3 is made up of 15 amino acids. CDR1 and CDR2 (germline): MNHEY, SMNVEV (reference sequence). The V end was cut by 1 base, the J end by 4 bases, with 13 bases between. The DNA of the CDR3 is TGTGCCAGCAGTTTATTACAGGGGGGGACAGAGACCCAGTACTTC. Translated: CASSLLQGGTETQYF.

The gene calls are TRBV9 and TRBJ2-5, with 9 bases identical to TRBD2. Germline V gene data show CDR1 as SGDLS and CDR2 as YYNGEE. This CDR3 spans 14 amino acids. The J segment lost 9 bases and the V segment lost 3 bases, leaving 9 bases of the junction unmatched. CDR3 amino acids: CASSAGLAGMAQYF. The DNA of the CDR3 is TGTGCCAGCAGCGCGGGACTAGCCGGGATGGCCCAGTACTTC.